This T cell receptor (beta chain) was identified during a study of T cells expressing NK-cell markers. Looked up from germline, CDR1 is SGHRS and CDR2 is YFSETQ. The CDR3 sequence is 19 residues long. What made the TCR beta cDNA was 5'RACE template switching with UMIs. Following a re-call of the 5' RACE reads, TCRdb has one entry per CDR3 protein and lacks DNA. The table lists roughly 420,000 distinct CDR3 sequences. V and J are TRBV5-1 and TRBJ2-6; TCRdb's D gene call, TRBD1, goes unchecked for lack of DNA. Sequenced material: blood T cells: a sorted CD56 or NKG2C T cell subset, CD4+ or CD8+ T cells, or bulk PBMC T cells (not recorded which). This TCR came from a woman between 18 and 70 years old in good health. The CDR3 protein is CASSLEETLRGSGANVLTF.